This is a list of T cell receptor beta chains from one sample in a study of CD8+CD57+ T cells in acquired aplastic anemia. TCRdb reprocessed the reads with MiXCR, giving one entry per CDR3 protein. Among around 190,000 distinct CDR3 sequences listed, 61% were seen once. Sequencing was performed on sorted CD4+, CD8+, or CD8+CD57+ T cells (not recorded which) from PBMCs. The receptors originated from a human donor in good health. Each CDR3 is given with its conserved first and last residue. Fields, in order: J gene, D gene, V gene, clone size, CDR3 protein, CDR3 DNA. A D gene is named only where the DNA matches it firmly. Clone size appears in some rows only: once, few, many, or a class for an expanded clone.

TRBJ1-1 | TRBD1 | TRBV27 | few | CASSIGTEVRYTEAFF | TGTGCCAGCTCTATCGGGACAGAGGTACGGTACACTGAAGCTTTCTTT
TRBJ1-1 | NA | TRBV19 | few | CASRTGGKSTEAFF | TGTGCCAGTCGTACCGGAGGGAAGTCAACTGAAGCTTTCTTT
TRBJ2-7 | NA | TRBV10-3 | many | CAIRTVTYEQYF | TGTGCCATTCGGACGGTTACCTACGAGCAGTACTTC
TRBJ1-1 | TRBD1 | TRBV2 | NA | CASSPDRPEAFF | TGTGCCAGCAGTCCGGACAGGCCTGAAGCTTTCTTT
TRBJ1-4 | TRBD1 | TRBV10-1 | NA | CASRQGATNEKLFF | TGCGCCAGCAGACAGGGGGCAACTAATGAAAAACTGTTTTTT
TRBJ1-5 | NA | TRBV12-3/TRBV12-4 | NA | CASSSANYSNQPQHF | TGTGCCAGCAGTTCTGCTAACTATAGCAATCAGCCCCAGCATTTT
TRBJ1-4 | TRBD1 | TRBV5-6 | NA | CASSPRTGINEKLFF | TGTGCCAGCAGCCCAAGGACAGGGATCAATGAAAAACTGTTTTTT
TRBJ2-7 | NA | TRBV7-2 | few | CASSLTKQIEQYF | TGTGCCAGCAGCTTAACGAAACAGATAGAGCAGTACTTC
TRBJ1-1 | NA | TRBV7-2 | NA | CASSLFLDGPEAFF | TGTGCCAGCAGCTTATTTCTCGACGGGCCAGAAGCTTTCTTT
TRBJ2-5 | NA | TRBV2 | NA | CASSVSDSVRETQYF | TGTGCCAGCAGTGTAAGTGACAGCGTCCGGGAGACCCAGTACTTC
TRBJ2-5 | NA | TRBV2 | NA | CASTPTQYF | TGTGCCAGCACCCCGACACAGTACTTC
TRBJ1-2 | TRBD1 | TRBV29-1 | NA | CSVEAGGQGVSGYTF | TGCAGCGTTGAAGCGGGAGGACAGGGAGTGAGTGGCTACACCTTC
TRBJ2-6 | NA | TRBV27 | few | CASNQISGANVLTF | TGTGCCAGCAACCAAATCTCTGGGGCCAACGTCCTGACTTTC
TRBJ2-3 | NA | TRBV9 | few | CASSVWAADTDTQYF | TGTGCCAGCAGCGTATGGGCAGCGGACACAGATACGCAGTATTTT
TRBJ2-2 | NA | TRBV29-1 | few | CSVGQRGVGELFF | TGCAGCGTTGGACAGAGGGGAGTCGGGGAGCTGTTTTTT
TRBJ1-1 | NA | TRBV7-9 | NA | CASRTGVSTEAFF | TGTGCCAGCAGGACCGGGGTTTCCACTGAAGCTTTCTTT
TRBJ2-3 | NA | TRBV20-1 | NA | CSASTNYRTDTQYF | TGCAGTGCTAGCACCAACTACCGCACAGATACGCAGTATTTT
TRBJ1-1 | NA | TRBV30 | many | CAWMRQINTEAFF | TGTGCCTGGATGCGGCAGATTAACACTGAAGCTTTCTTT
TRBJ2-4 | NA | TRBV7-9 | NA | CASSFEANIQYF | TGTGCCAGCAGCTTTGAAGCAAACATTCAGTACTTC
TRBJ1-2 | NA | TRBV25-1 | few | CASSANYGYTF | TGTGCCAGCAGCGCTAACTATGGCTACACCTTC
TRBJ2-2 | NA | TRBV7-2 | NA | CASTERRAGGELFF | TGTGCCAGCACCGAAAGGAGGGCGGGCGGGGAGCTGTTTTTT
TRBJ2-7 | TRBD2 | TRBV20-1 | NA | CSASRLLAADEQYF | TGCAGTGCCAGCAGGCTACTAGCGGCCGACGAGCAGTACTTC
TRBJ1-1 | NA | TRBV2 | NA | CASQSRGGIDEAFF | TGTGCCAGTCAATCCCGGGGTGGTATCGATGAAGCTTTCTTT
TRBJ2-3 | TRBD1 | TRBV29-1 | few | CSTRRGHGTDTQYF | TGCAGCACTCGCAGGGGGCATGGCACAGATACGCAGTATTTT
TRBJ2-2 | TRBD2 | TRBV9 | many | CASSGTSGGLGGELFF | TGTGCCAGCAGCGGAACTAGCGGGGGGCTTGGCGGGGAGCTGTTTTTT
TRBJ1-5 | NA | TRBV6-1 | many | CASMDSNQPQHF | TGTGCCAGCATGGATAGCAATCAGCCCCAGCATTTT
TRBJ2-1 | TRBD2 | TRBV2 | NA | CAATAGGAYNEQFF | TGTGCAGCAACCGCGGGGGGGGCCTACAATGAGCAGTTCTTC
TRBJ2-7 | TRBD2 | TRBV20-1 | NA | CSARDGGSGVYEQYF | TGCAGTGCTAGAGATGGGGGTAGCGGGGTCTACGAGCAGTACTTC
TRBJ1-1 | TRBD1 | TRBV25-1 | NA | CAHQDREFPEAFF | TGTGCCCACCAGGACAGGGAGTTCCCTGAAGCTTTCTTT
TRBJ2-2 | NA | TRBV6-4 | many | CASSDGGTNTGELFF | TGTGCCAGCAGTGACGGTGGGACGAACACCGGGGAGCTGTTTTTT
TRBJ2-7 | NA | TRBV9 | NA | CASSVDAGRSSYEQYF | TGTGCCAGCAGCGTAGACGCCGGTAGGAGCTCCTACGAGCAGTACTTC
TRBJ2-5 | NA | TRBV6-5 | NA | CASSYTAGQNQETQYF | TGTGCCAGCAGTTACACGGCAGGCCAGAATCAAGAGACCCAGTACTTC
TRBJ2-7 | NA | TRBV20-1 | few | CSARQSPSLYEQYF | TGCAGTGCCCGACAGTCCCCTTCCCTTTACGAGCAGTACTTC
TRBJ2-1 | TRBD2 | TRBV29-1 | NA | CSTGLAGGYEQFF | TGCAGCACAGGGCTAGCGGGAGGGTATGAGCAGTTCTTC
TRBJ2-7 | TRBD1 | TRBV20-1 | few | CSAPTGVYEQYF | TGCAGTGCGCCAACAGGGGTCTACGAGCAGTACTTC
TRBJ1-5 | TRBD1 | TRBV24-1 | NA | CATSDWDRGQPQHF | TGTGCCACCAGTGATTGGGACAGGGGACAGCCCCAGCATTTT
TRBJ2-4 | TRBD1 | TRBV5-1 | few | CASSWGPYRGKNTQYF | TGCGCCAGCAGCTGGGGGCCCTACAGGGGGAAAAACACTCAGTACTTC